Presented here are 2 T cell receptor beta chains from one specimen sequenced in a study of T cell repertoires in cytomegalovirus infection. One entry per CDR3 protein results from TCRdb running MiXCR on the reads. The sample shows about 280,000 distinct CDR3 sequences, 22% of them seen only once. These receptors' targets are unknown. The sample here was cultured PBMCs, taken from culture after CMV antigen stimulation. The receptors come from a human donor in good health (CMV status not recorded). Some clones in this sample may be carry-over from other donors' samples.

This clonotype was found a few times. The V and J genes are TRBV6-2 or TRBV6-3 and TRBJ2-5; 7 bases are shared with TRBD2. The V segment lost 2 bases and the J segment 5 bases; nucleotides outside the gene matches: 5. CDR1 and CDR2 from the germline V gene are MNHEY and SVGEGT. The CDR3 length is 14 residues. CDR3 in DNA: TGTGCCAGCAGTTACCGCGGGGGTTTGGAGACCCAGTACTTC. It translates to CASSYRGGLETQYF.

The rearrangement uses TRBV18 and TRBJ2-1, with D tentatively TRBD1 or TRBD2 (6 bases each). The CDR3 is made up of 19 amino acids. Germline assignment: CDR1 KGHSH and CDR2 LQKENI. V was shortened by 0 bases and J by 0 bases, with 18 bases between the two germline ends. CDR3 DNA sequence: TGTGCCAGCTCACCACCGGGGGGCAGGGCGGACAGCTCCTACAATGAGCAGTTCTTC. It codes for CASSPPGGRADSSYNEQFF.